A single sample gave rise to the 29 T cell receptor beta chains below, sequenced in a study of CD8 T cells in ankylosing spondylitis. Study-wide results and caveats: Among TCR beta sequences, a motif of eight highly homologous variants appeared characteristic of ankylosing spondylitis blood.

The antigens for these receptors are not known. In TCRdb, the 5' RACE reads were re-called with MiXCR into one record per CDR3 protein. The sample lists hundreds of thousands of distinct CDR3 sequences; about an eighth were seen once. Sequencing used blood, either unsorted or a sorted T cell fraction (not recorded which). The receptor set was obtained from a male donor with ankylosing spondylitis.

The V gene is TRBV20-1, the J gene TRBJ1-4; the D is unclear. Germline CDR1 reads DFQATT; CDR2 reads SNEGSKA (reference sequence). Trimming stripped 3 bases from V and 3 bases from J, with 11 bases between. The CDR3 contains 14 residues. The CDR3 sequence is CSASPAGSNEKLFF. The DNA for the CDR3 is TGCAGTGCTAGCCCTGCGGGATCTAATGAAAAACTGTTTTTT.

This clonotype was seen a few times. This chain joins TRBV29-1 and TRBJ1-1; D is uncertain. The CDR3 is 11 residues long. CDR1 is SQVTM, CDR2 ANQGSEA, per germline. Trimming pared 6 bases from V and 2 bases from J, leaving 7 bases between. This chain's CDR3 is CSVKQNTEAFF. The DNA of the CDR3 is TGCAGCGTGAAACAAAACACTGAAGCTTTCTTT.

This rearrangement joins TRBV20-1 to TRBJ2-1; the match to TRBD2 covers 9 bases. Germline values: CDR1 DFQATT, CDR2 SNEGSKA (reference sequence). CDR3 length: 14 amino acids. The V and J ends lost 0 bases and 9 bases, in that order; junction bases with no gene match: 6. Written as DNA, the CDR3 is TGCAGTGCTAGAGATCGGCGGGGGGGCACTGAGCAGTTCTTC. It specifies CSARDRRGGTEQFF.

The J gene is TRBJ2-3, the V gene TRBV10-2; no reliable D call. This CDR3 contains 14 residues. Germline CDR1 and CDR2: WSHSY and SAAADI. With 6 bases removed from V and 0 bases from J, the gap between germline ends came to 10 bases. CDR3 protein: CASSQSPSTDTQYF. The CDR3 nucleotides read TGCGCCAGCAGCCAATCCCCTAGCACAGATACGCAGTATTTT.

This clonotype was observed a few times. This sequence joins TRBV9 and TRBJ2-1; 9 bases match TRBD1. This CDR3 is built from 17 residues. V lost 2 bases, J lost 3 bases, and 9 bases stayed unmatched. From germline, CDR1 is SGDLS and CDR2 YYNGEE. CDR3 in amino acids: CASSVGGRQGVYNEQFF. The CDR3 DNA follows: TGTGCCAGCAGCGTGGGGGGAAGACAGGGGGTCTACAATGAGCAGTTCTTC. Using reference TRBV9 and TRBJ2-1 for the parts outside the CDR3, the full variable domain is DSGVTQTPKHLITATGQRVTLRCSPRSGDLSVYWYQQSLDQGLQFLIQYYNGEERAKGNILERFSAQQFPDLHSELNLSSLELGDSALYFCASSVGGRQGVYNEQFFGPGTRLTVL.

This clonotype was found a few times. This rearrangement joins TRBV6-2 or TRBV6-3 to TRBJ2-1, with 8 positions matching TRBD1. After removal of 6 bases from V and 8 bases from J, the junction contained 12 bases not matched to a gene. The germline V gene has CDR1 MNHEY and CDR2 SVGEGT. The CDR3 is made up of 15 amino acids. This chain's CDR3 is CASSPGGAGGDEQFF. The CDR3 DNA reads TGTGCCAGCAGCCCCGGCGGGGCAGGGGGCGATGAGCAGTTCTTC.

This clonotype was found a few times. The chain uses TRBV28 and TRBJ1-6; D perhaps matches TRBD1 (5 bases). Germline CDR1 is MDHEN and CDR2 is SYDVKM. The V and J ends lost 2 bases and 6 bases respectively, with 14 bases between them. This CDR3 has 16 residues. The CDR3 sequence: CASSLGGEGFNSPLHF. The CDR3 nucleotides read TGTGCCAGCAGTTTAGGGGGGGAGGGATTTAATTCACCCCTCCACTTT.

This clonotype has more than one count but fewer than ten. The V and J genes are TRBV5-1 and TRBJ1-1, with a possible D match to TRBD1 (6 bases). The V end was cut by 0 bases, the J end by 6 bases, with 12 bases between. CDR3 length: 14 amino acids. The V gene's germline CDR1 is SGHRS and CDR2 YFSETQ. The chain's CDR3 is CASSLEGGSAEAFF. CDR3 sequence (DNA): TGCGCCAGCAGCTTGGAAGGGGGAAGCGCTGAAGCTTTCTTT.

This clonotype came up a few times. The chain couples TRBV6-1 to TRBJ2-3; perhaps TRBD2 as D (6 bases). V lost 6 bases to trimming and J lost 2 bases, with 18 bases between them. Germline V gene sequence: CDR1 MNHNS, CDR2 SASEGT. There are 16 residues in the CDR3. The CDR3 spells CASRRLAGSYTDTQYF. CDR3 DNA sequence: TGTGCCAGCAGGCGCCTGGCGGGGTCGTACACAGATACGCAGTATTTT.

CDR3 loop: CASRSTRTSTYF. The CDR3 bases are TGTGCCAGCAGAAGCACACGGACTAGTACGTACTTC. This chain connects TRBV6-6 to TRBJ2-7, with 7 bases matching TRBD2. Germline CDR1 MNHNY, CDR2 SVGAGI (reference sequence). Germline trimming cut 6 bases from V and 12 bases from J; bases unmatched to any gene: 11. This CDR3 has 12 amino acids.

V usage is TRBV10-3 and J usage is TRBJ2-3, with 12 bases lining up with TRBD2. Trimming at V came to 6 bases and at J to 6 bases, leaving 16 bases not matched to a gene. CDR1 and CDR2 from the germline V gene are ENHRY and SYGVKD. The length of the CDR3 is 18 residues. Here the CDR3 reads CAISRELLAGGLTDTQYF. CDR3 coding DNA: TGTGCCATCAGCCGCGAACTTCTAGCGGGAGGGCTTACGGATACGCAGTATTTT.

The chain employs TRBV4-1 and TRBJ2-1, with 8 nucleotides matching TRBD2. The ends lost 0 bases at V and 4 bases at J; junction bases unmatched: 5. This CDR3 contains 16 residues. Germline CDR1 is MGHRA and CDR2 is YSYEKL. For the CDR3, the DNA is TGCGCCAGCAGCCAAGATGTACTAGCGGCATACAATGAGCAGTTCTTC. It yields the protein CASSQDVLAAYNEQFF.

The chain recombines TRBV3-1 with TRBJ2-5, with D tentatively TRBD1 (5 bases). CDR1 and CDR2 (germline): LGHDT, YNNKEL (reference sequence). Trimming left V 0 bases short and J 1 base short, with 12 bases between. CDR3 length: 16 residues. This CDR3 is CASSQDLATAQETQYF. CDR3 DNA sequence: TGTGCCAGCAGCCAAGATCTTGCGACAGCCCAAGAGACCCAGTACTTC.

Written as DNA, the CDR3 is TGCAGTGCTATCGGGGGGGCGACAGATACGCAGTATTTT. Protein sequence: CSAIGGATDTQYF. The genes are TRBV20-1 and TRBJ2-3; 8 bases are a match to TRBD2. The CDR3 extends over 13 amino acids. Losses at the gene ends were 4 bases for V and 3 bases for J; bases not matched to a gene: 3. Germline CDR1 is DFQATT and CDR2 is SNEGSKA (reference sequence).

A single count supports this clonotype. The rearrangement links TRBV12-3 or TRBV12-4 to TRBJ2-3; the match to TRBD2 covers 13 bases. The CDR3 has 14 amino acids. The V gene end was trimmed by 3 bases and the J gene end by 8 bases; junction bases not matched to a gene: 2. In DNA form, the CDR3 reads TGTGCCAGCAGTTTGACTAGCGGGGGGTCTACGCAGTATTTT. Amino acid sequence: CASSLTSGGSTQYF.

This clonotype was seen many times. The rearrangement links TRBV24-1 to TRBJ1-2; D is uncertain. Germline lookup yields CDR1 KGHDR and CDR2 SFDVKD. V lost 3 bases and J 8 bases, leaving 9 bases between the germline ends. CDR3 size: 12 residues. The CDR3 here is CATSDRMDGYTF. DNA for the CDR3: TGTGCCACCAGTGATAGGATGGACGGCTACACCTTC.

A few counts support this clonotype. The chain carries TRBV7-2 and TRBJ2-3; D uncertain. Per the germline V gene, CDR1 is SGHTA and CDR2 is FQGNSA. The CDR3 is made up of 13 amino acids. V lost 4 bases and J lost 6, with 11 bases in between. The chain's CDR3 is CASSSRAGDTQYF. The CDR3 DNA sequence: TGTGCCAGCAGCTCCCGGGCCGGTGATACGCAGTATTTT.

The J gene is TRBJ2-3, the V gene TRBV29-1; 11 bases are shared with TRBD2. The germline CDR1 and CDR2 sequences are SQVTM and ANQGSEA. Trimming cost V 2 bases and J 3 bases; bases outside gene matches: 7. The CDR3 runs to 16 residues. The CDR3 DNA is TGCAGCGTTGAAATCGGGGCTAGCGGGAGGACAGATACGCAGTATTTT. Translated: CSVEIGASGRTDTQYF.

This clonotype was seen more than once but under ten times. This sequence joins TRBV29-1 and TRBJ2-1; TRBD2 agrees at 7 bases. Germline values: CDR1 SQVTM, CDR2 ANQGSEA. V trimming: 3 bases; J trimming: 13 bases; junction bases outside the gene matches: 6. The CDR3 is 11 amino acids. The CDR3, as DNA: TGCAGCGTTGATACGGGGACTATTCAGTTCTTC. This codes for CSVDTGTIQFF.

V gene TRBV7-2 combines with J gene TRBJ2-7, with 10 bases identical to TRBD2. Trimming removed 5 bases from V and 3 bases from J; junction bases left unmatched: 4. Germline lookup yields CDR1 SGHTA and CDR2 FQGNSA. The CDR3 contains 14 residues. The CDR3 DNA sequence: TGTGCCAGCAGCATTGTAGCGGGGGGCTACGAGCAGTACTTC. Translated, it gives CASSIVAGGYEQYF.

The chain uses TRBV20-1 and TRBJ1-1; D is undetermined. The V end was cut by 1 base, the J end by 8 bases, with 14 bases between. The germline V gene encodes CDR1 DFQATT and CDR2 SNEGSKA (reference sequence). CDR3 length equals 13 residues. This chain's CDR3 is CSARVGSRREAFF. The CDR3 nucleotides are TGCAGTGCTAGAGTAGGGAGTCGCAGGGAAGCTTTCTTT.

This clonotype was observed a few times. CDR3 in DNA: TGTGCCAGCAGCACCCAGTTGAACTCCTACAATGAGCAGTTCTTC. It specifies CASSTQLNSYNEQFF. V usage is TRBV11-2 and J usage is TRBJ2-1; D remains unclear. The CDR3 has 15 amino acids. Germline CDR1 reads SGHAT; CDR2 reads FQNNGV. Trimming left V 5 bases short and J 0 bases short, with 11 bases between.

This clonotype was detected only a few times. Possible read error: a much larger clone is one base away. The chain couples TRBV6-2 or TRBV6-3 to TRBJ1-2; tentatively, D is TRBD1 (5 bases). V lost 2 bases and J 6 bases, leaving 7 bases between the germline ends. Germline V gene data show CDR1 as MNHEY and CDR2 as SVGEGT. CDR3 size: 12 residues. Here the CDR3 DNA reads TGTGCCAGCAGTTACGGGACCCATGGCTACACCTTC. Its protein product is CASSYGTHGYTF.

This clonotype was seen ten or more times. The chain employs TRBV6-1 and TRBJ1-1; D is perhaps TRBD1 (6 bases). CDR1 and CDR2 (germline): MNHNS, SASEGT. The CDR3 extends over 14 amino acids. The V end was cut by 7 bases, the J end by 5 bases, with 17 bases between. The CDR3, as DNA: TGTGCCAGCAAACCGGGACAAAGAGGAACTGAAGCTTTCTTT. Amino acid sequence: CASKPGQRGTEAFF.

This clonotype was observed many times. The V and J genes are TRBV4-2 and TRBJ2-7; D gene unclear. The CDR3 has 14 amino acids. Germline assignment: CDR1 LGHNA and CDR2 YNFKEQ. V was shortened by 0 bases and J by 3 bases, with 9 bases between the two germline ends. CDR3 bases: TGTGCCAGCAGCCAAGATCTCTCGCACTACGAGCAGTACTTC. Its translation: CASSQDLSHYEQYF.

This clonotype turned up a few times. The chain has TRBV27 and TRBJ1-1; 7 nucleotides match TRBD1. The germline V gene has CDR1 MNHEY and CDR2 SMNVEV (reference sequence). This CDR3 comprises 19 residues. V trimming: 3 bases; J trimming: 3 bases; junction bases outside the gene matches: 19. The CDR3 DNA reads TGTGCCAGCAGTTTTTCCTCGGGCAGGGGGGGGAAGTGGGACACTGAAGCTTTCTTT. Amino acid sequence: CASSFSSGRGGKWDTEAFF.

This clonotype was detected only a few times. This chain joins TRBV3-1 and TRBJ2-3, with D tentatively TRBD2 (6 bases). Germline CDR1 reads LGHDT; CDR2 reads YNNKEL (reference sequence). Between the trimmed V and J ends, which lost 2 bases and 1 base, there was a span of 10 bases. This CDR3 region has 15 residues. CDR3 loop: CASSQPGSRTDTQYF. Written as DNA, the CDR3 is TGTGCCAGCAGCCAACCCGGGAGTCGCACAGATACGCAGTATTTT.

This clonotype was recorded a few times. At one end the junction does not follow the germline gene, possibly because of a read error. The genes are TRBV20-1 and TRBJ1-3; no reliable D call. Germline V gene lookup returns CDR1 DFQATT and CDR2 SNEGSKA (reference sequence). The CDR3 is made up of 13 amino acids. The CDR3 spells CSVRVGSGNTIYF. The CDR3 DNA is TGCAGTGTTAGAGTTGGGAGCGGAAACACCATATATTTT.

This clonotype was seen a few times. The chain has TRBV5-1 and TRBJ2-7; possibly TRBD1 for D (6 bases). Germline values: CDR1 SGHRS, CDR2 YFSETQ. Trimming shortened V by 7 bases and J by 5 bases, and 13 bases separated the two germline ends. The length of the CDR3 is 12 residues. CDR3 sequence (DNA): TGCGCCAGCTCTGGACAGTGGGACGAGCAGTACTTC. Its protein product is CASSGQWDEQYF.